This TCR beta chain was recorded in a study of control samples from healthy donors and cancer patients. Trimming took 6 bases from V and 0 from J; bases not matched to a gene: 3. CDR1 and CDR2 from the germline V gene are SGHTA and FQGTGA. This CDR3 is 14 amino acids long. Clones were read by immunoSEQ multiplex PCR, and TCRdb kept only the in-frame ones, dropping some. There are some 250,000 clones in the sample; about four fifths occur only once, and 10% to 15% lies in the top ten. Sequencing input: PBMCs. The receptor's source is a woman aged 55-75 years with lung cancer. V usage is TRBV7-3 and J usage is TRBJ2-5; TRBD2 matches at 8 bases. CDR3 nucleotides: TGTGCCAGCAGTCAGACTAGCGACCAAGAGACCCAGTACTTC. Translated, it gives CASSQTSDQETQYF.